This TCR beta chain was sequenced for a study of CD8+CD57+ T cells in acquired aplastic anemia. Study-level findings and limits: Twenty-nine sequences, all CD8+ CDR3, were shared between patients and controls. With respect to CD8+ Simpson's diversity, patients and controls did not differ significantly.

The patients chosen for sequencing had shown expansion of CD8+CD57+ cells (detected by flow cytometry). Every patient had severe acquired aplastic anemia. All patients were therapy-naive when blood was sampled. Germline CDR1 reads SGHTA; CDR2 reads FQGNSA. There are 14 residues in the CDR3. Genomic DNA templated the TCR beta VDJ and CDR3 profiling. TCRdb used MiXCR to reprocess the reads, holding one entry per CDR3 protein. The sample has 260,000 or so distinct CDR3 sequences, about 44% seen once. A remark on this clonotype: Its cognate antigen is unknown.

The sample consisted of sorted CD4+, CD8+, or CD8+CD57+ T cells (not recorded which) from PBMCs. The chain recombines TRBV7-2 with TRBJ2-5, with TRBD1 as a possible D gene (5 bases). The DNA end lines up better with TRBJ2-7; the J call may be wrong. This clonotype was obtained from a human donor with aplastic anemia. CDR3 residues: CASSLGYRLYEQYF. The CDR3 nucleotides are TGTGCCAGCAGCTTAGGCTACAGGCTCTACGAGCAGTACTTC.